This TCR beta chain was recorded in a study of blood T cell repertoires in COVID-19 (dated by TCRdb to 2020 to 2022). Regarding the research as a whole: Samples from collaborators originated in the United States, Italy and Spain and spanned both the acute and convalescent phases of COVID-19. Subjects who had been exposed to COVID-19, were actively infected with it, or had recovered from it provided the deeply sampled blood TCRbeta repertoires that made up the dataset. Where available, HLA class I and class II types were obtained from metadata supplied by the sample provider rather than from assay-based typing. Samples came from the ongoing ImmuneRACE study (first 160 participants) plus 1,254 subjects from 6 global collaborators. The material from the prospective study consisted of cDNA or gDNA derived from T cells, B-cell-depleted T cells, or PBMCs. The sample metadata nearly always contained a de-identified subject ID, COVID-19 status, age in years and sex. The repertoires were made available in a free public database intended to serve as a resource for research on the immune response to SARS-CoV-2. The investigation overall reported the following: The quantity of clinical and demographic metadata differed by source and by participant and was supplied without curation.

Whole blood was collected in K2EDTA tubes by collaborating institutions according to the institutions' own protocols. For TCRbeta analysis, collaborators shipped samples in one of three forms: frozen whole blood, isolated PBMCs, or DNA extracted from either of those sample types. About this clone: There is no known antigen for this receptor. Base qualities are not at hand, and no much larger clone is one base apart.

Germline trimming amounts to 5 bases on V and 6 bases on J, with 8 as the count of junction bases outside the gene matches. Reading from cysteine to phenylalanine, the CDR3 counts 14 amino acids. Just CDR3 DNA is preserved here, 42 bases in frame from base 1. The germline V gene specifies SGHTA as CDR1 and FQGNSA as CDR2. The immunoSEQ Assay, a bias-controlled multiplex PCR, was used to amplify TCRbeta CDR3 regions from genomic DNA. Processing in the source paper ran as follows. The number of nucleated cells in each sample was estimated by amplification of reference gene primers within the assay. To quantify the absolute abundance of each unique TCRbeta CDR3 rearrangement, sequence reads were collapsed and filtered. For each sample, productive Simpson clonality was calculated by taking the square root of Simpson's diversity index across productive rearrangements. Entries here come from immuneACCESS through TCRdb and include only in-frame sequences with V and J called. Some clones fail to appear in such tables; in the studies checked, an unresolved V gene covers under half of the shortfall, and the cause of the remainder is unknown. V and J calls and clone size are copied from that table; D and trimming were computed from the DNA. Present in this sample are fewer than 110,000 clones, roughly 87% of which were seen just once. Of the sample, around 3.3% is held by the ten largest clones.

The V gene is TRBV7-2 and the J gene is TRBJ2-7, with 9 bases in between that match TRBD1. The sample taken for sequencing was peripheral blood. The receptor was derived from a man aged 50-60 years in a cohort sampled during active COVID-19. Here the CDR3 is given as CASSPLQGAGEQYF. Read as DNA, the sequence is TGTGCCAGCAGCCCCCTACAGGGGGCAGGCGAGCAGTACTTC.